This T cell receptor (beta chain) was observed in a study of OX40 agonist ivuxolimab in advanced cancers. About the study as a whole: Ivuxolimab was an agonistic, fully human IgG2 monoclonal antibody directed against OX40 (CD134), a costimulatory receptor. Intravenous ivuxolimab was administered to patients every 2 weeks at six dose levels: 0.01, 0.1, 0.3, 1.5, 3 and 10 mg/kg. Of the approximately 50 dose-escalation patients, hepatocellular carcinoma was present in about 20, melanoma in approximately 15, renal cell carcinoma in 9 and head and neck cancer in 9. In the dose-escalation cohort, more than 75% of patients were male, and the mean age was approximately 60 years, with a range of about 23 to 90. Prior anti-PD-1, anti-PD-L1 or anti-CTLA-4 therapy was permitted, and about two fifths of dose-escalation patients had received checkpoint inhibitors. Partial responses occurred in three dose-escalation patients: two with cutaneous melanoma and one with hepatocellular carcinoma. Peripheral TCRbeta sequencing aimed to test whether ivuxolimab altered TCR sequence diversity and caused clonal T-cell expansion. The paper reports the monotherapy dose-escalation portion (N = 52 patients) of the phase I ivuxolimab trial. The paper's findings and limits, for the study overall: Antigen specificity was not determined for the clonally expanded peripheral T cells. On average, CD8+ T cells showed more expanded clones than CD4+ T cells after ivuxolimab. At doses of 0.1 to 3.0 mg/kg, clonal expansion of both CD4+ and CD8+ blood T cells was observed from baseline to week 6. Partial responders in the 0.1-3.0 mg/kg groups had among the lowest normalized peripheral clonal expansion, especially among CD8+ T cells. Low levels of normalized T-cell clonal expansion were also seen in some patients who did not respond.

Note on this clone: Its antigen remains unidentified. The DNA is omitted, as the CDR3 cannot be located on it reliably, and the CDR3 follows TCRdb's listing.

For sequencing of the TCRbeta CDR3 region, genomic DNA was extracted from the sorted cells. TCRbeta CDR3 regions were sequenced using the immunoSEQ Assay. Here the immuneACCESS table is served through TCRdb, limited to in-frame sequences with V and J called. Missing clones are a known gap in these copies; in checked studies unresolved V genes cover under half, and the rest lacks a known reason. The sample includes about 47,000 clones, with 87% observed a single time. 11% to 15% of the sample is held by the ten biggest clonotypes. CDR1 and CDR2 were assigned from the germline V gene as MNHNS and SASEGT. CDR3 length: 13 amino acids, cysteine to phenylalanine. The trial excluded patients who had a history of autoimmune disease or who were on systemic immunosuppression. Peripheral blood for TCR sequencing was collected from all dose cohorts at baseline, on cycle 4 day 1, and on cycle 7 day 1. Samples came from an open-label, multicenter, first-in-human phase I dose-escalation trial of ivuxolimab. The trial enrolled adults with locally advanced or metastatic head and neck squamous cell, hepatocellular, melanoma or renal cell carcinoma. CD4+ and CD8+ T cells were sorted separately from peripheral blood before TCR sequencing.

Sequencing used CD4+ or CD8+ T cells sorted from blood, obtained in a trial of the OX40 agonist ivuxolimab. Recombination linked TRBV6-1 to TRBJ2-5. The TCR comes from an adult with an advanced solid tumor such as melanoma, head and neck, liver or kidney cancer. CDR3 protein: CASILDLYGTQYF.